These T cell receptor beta chains were read from a single sample in a study of blood T cell repertoires in COVID-19. The table came from immunoSEQ multiplex PCR; TCRdb's copy has only in-frame clones and leaves some out. The table lists about 170,000 clones, around four fifths of them singletons, with about 3.5% in the top ten. The sequencing input was PBMCs or T cells enriched from blood (not recorded which). These receptors all stem from a woman aged 50 to 60 in a cohort exposed to, infected with or recovered from COVID-19 (not recorded which). CDR3s include the opening cysteine and the closing phenylalanine or tryptophan. A D gene is named only where the DNA matches it firmly. Clone size is stated in some rows and not others, as once, few, many or a class when expanded.

clone size	J gene	CDR3 length	D gene	V gene	CDR3 DNA	CDR3 protein
.	TRBJ1-1	14	.	TRBV13	TGTGCCAGCAGCTTAGTACAGGGGAACACTGAAGCTTTCTTT	CASSLVQGNTEAFF
few	TRBJ2-7	12	.	TRBV30	TGTGCCTGGACAGGCGACTCCTACGAGCAGTACTTC	CAWTGDSYEQYF
.	TRBJ2-7	15	TRBD1	TRBV28	TGTGCCAGCAGTTTTATAGGGGGCGTGGGACACGAGCAGTACTTC	CASSFIGGVGHEQYF
.	TRBJ2-3	15	TRBD1	TRBV2	TGTGCCAGCAGGGTCGACAGGGGGACCACAGATACGCAGTATTTT	CASRVDRGTTDTQYF
.	TRBJ2-3	17	TRBD2	TRBV5-4	TGTGCCAGCAGCCAGCGACTAGCGGGGGGGGGTACAGATACGCAGTATTTT	CASSQRLAGGGTDTQYF
.	TRBJ2-5	14	.	TRBV6-2/TRBV6-3	TGTGCCAGCAGTTACAGTCACACCTTAGAGACCCAGTACTTC	CASSYSHTLETQYF
.	TRBJ1-2	14	TRBD1	TRBV29-1	TGCAGCGTCCAAGGGACAGGGGGCAGCTATGGCTACACCTTC	CSVQGTGGSYGYTF
.	TRBJ2-2	16	TRBD1	TRBV5-4	TGTGCCAGCAGCGCTGGGACAGGAACGAACACCGGGGAGCTGTTTTTT	CASSAGTGTNTGELFF
.	TRBJ1-2	14	.	TRBV19	TGTGCCAGTAGTATAGAGGAGGGGAACTATGGCTACACCTTC	CASSIEEGNYGYTF
.	TRBJ2-6	17	.	TRBV11-2	TGTGCCAGCAGCTTAGGTCAGGGTCTATCTGGGGCCAACGTCCTGACTTTC	CASSLGQGLSGANVLTF